The clone carrying this T cell receptor (beta chain) was recorded only once. TCRdb's copy holds only in-frame clones and misses some; the assay was immunoSEQ multiplex PCR. The table has 98,000 or so clones, over 75% seen once; the top ten hold roughly 6%. The sample belongs to a study of blood T cell repertoires in COVID-19. Background on the study: COVID-19 samples collected from the United States, Italy and Spain covered acute and convalescent phases. Nucleic acid was either cDNA or gDNA, and it came from T cells, B-cell-depleted T cells, or PBMCs.

The TCR originated in a human donor in a cohort sampled during active COVID-19. Material for sequencing was peripheral blood.

The CDR3 DNA is TGTGCCAGCAGCCGCGCTCATGGGCTAGCGGGAGAAAAAAATGAGCAGTTCTTC. Amino acid sequence: CASSRAHGLAGEKNEQFF. The chain combines TRBV13 with TRBJ2-1, with TRBD2 identical over 10 bases. The CDR3 has 18 amino acids. V gave up 5 bases and J gave up 7 bases; unmatched junction bases: 17. Germline V gene lookup returns CDR1 PRHDT and CDR2 FYEKMQ (reference sequence). Based on the CDR3 plus reference TRBV13 and TRBJ2-1, the full variable domain is AAGVIQSPRHLIKEKRETATLKCYPIPRHDTVYWYQQGPGQDPQFLISFYEKMQSDKGSIPDRFSAQQFSDYHSELNMSSLELGDSALYFCASSRAHGLAGEKNEQFFGPGTRLTVL.